Below are 12 T cell receptor beta chains sequenced from a single sample in a study of radiation and T cells in renal cell carcinoma. The repertoire was sequenced with immunoSEQ multiplex PCR; TCRdb's copy has only in-frame clones and lacks some. The sample consists of around 100,000 clones, more than 65% of them appearing once. Time point indicated: blood 4 weeks post-SBRT, at nephrectomy. Treatment indicated: 15 Gy SBRT to primary tumor, nephrectomy 4 weeks later. Sequencing was performed on blood, taken from a patient whose treatment included radiotherapy and nephrectomy. The source is a man aged 60 to 75 with renal cell carcinoma.

On this clone: A much larger clone is a single base away; this may be a read error. The chain joins TRBV7-9 to TRBJ1-2; 9 bases match TRBD1. Germline V gene lookup returns CDR1 SEHNR and CDR2 FQNEAQ (reference sequence). The CDR3 extends over 15 amino acids. Losses at the gene ends were 3 bases for V and 7 bases for J; bases not matched to a gene: 9. CDR3 sequence reads: CASSFHRGHRGGYTF. CDR3 nucleotide sequence: TGTGCCAGCAGCTTTCACAGGGGGCATCGTGGTGGCTACACCTTC.

V and J are TRBV5-4 and TRBJ2-3; D remains ambiguous. This CDR3 contains 15 residues. The germline V and J ends were trimmed by 3 bases and 0 bases, with 11 bases remaining between them. Germline CDR1 is SGHNT and CDR2 is YYREEE (reference sequence). The CDR3 nucleotides are TGTGCCAGCAGCTCTCTCGGCCTGAGCACAGATACGCAGTATTTT. Translating it yields CASSSLGLSTDTQYF.

The rearrangement uses TRBV7-8 and TRBJ2-1; 8 bases map to TRBD2. After removal of 4 bases from V and 9 bases from J, the junction contained 20 bases not matched to a gene. This CDR3 has 18 residues. Germline V gene data show CDR1 as SGHVS and CDR2 as FQNEAQ. Here the CDR3 reads CASSSRWAAGEDSGEQFF. The CDR3 bases are TGTGCCAGCAGCTCCCGGTGGGCAGCGGGAGAGGATTCGGGTGAGCAGTTCTTC.

The CDR3 loop is CASSLKLAGTQETQYF. Here the CDR3 DNA reads TGCGCCAGCAGTCTAAAACTAGCGGGGACCCAAGAGACCCAGTACTTC. The chain joins TRBV23-1 to TRBJ2-5; 10 bases agree with TRBD2. TRBV23-1 is an ORF, and what it does is uncertain. The CDR3 contains 16 residues. With 4 bases clipped from V and 1 base from J, the junction kept 6 bases outside the gene matches.

A single count supports this clone. V and J are TRBV27 and TRBJ2-1; tentative D call: TRBD2 (6 bases). Germline values: CDR1 MNHEY, CDR2 SMNVEV (reference sequence). CDR3 length: 11 amino acids. Trimming stripped 5 bases from V and 9 bases from J, with 8 bases between. The chain's CDR3 is CASSRESEQFF. In DNA form, the CDR3 reads TGTGCCAGCAGTCGGGAGAGTGAGCAGTTCTTC.

This clone appeared a few times. The chain links TRBV29-1 to TRBJ2-1; 7 bases map to TRBD2. The germline CDR1 and CDR2 sequences are SQVTM and ANQGSEA. This CDR3 comprises 13 residues. The ends lost 5 bases at V and 9 bases at J; junction bases unmatched: 10. Here the CDR3 DNA reads TGCAGCGTTTCCGCTAGCGGATTGGGTGAGCAGTTCTTC. It translates to CSVSASGLGEQFF.

The chain uses TRBV25-1 and TRBJ1-4; D might be TRBD1 (5 bases). CDR1 and CDR2 from the germline V gene are MGHDK and SYGVNS. This CDR3 is built from 14 residues. Trimming took 3 bases from V and 7 from J, leaving 12 bases between them. CDR3 nucleotides: TGTGCCAGCAGTGAGGGGGGAAGCGGTGAAAAACTGTTTTTT. Translation: CASSEGGSGEKLFF.

The chain couples TRBV25-1 to TRBJ1-1; 9 nucleotides match TRBD1. Germline-derived CDR1 and CDR2 are MGHDK and SYGVNS. This CDR3 spans 16 amino acids. V lost 2 bases and J lost 1; bases outside the gene matches: 5. CDR3 sequence reads: CASSEPPGQGNTEAFF. For the CDR3, the DNA is TGTGCCAGCAGTGAACCCCCGGGACAGGGGAACACTGAAGCTTTCTTT.

The chain is built from TRBV13 and TRBJ2-4, with a tentative D call TRBD2 (6 bases). CDR3 length: 17 amino acids. CDR1 PRHDT and CDR2 FYEKMQ come from the germline V gene (reference sequence). The ends were cut back, 3 bases at V and 0 bases at J, with 15 bases in the middle. The CDR3 DNA sequence: TGTGCCAGCAGCTTCGGTATTAGCGGAGAAGCCAAAAACATTCAGTACTTC. Translation: CASSFGISGEAKNIQYF.

This rearrangement joins TRBV6-5 to TRBJ2-7, with D unclear. The CDR3 length is 11 residues. The germline V gene encodes CDR1 MNHEY and CDR2 SVGAGI. V lost 5 bases, J lost 7 bases, and 9 bases lay in between. The CDR3 is CASSPGQEQYF. In DNA, the CDR3 is TGTGCCAGCAGTCCGGGCCAGGAGCAGTACTTC.

This clone has a handful of counts. The chain joins TRBV29-1 to TRBJ1-1; D might be TRBD1 (6 bases). This CDR3 has 11 residues. Germline CDR1 is SQVTM and CDR2 is ANQGSEA. V lost 6 bases and J 10 bases, leaving 15 bases between the germline ends. The CDR3 is CSVHRGGAAFF. DNA of the CDR3: TGCAGCGTCCATAGAGGGGGTGCAGCTTTCTTT. Full variable domain (outside the CDR3, taken from reference TRBV29-1 and TRBJ1-1): SAVISQKPSRDICQRGTSLTIQCQVDSQVTMMFWYRQQPGQSLTLIATANQGSEATYESGFVIDKFPISRPNLTFSTLTVSNMSPEDSSIYLCSVHRGGAAFFGQGTRLTVV.

The chain has TRBV6-1 and TRBJ2-7; 13 nucleotides match TRBD2. Germline lookup yields CDR1 MNHNS and CDR2 SASEGT. The ends lost 1 base at V and 5 bases at J; junction bases unmatched: 14. The CDR3 spans 19 residues. Here the CDR3 reads CASSEGTSGRTPIRDEQYF. For the CDR3, the DNA is TGTGCCAGCAGTGAAGGGACTAGCGGGAGAACTCCTATTCGCGACGAGCAGTACTTC.